The present T cell receptor (beta chain) was sequenced within a study of lymphopenia after photon versus proton radiotherapy. Study-level findings and limits: Photon-treated patients lost naive T cells and TCR diversity; proton-treated stayed stable. Oligoclonal CD8+ Temra expansion after nadir drove photon patients' diversity drop.

This clone appeared once. What it binds is unknown. V was clipped by 0 bases and J by 2 bases; unmatched bases: 4. Germline CDR1 reads SGHNT; CDR2 reads YYREEE (reference sequence). The CDR3 consists of 16 residues. Data came from immunoSEQ multiplex PCR; TCRdb stores just in-frame clones and leaves some out. Altogether tens of thousands of clones are present, around 82% being singletons, with the ten largest covering over 1.2%. The material was peripheral blood, obtained from a patient treated with proton-based radiotherapy. This clonotype originated in a man in his 60s with pancreatic cancer. J is TRBJ2-5 and V is TRBV5-4; the match to TRBD2 covers 10 bases. The CDR3 loop reads CASSLGASGRQETQYF. CDR3 DNA: TGTGCCAGCAGCTTGGGGGCTAGCGGGAGACAAGAGACCCAGTACTTC.